This TCR beta chain was recovered during a study of T cells after yellow fever vaccination (dated by TCRdb to between 2017 and 2020). Broadly, across the study: Libraries from fractions with low cell numbers were prepared with the SMART-Seq v4 Ultra Low Input RNA kit. Two healthy male donors made up the cohort, one aged 18 to 29 years and the other aged 30 to 40 years. To follow T-cell clones before and after primary and booster YFV17D yellow fever vaccination, bulk TCR alpha and beta repertoires were sequenced over time. Blood samples were taken at several timepoints before and after primary and secondary immunization, and bulk PBMC replicates and cell subsets were isolated.

Sample treatment or condition, as interpreted from the label and publication: live attenuated yellow fever vaccine strain. PBMCs were isolated from peripheral blood using a standard Ficoll-Paque protocol. Dynabeads CD4 and CD8 positive selection kits were used to isolate CD4 and CD8 T-cell fractions. RNA was extracted with TriZol from bulk PBMCs, CD4 and CD8 fractions, and dextramer-positive and dextramer-negative fractions. TCR cDNA was synthesized by 5'RACE template switching, through which a universal primer site and unique molecular identifiers were introduced. Priming of cDNA synthesis was performed from both the TCR alpha and TCR beta constant segments. Two PCR steps were used to amplify libraries, with sample barcodes and sequencing adapters being added in the second step. Libraries were sequenced on Illumina HiSeq 2500 (2x100 bp) or NovaSeq (2x150 bp). The published analysis was carried out like this. MIGEC was used to demultiplex reads and collapse the reads into UMI consensus sequences, and MiXCR was used for V(D)J alignment. Vaccine-responding clonotypes were identified with edgeR using replicate PBMC samples, with FDR below 0.01 and a log2 fold change above 5 up to day 15 being required. CD4 or CD8 identity was assigned to each bulk clonotype according to whether the clonotype was present at higher abundance in the sequenced CD4 repertoire or the sequenced CD8 repertoire. The public sequencing data were trimmed at Q25 with fastp and processed into clonotypes with MiXCR by TCRdb, which kept only in-frame beta chains. All rows with the same CDR3 protein become a single entry with the most common DNA and genes. The authors' filters were not applied to this entry. The sample table shows 200,000 to 300,000 distinct CDR3 sequences, and roughly 13% are seen once. Clones ranked in the top ten supply less than 0.55% of the sample.

This clonotype has just a few counts. The target of this receptor is not known. No much larger clone exists at a distance of one base, and base qualities are not known. CDR1 and CDR2, looked up from the germline V gene, are SGHVS and FNYEAQ. Spanning cysteine to phenylalanine, the CDR3 consists of 15 amino acids. CDR3 DNA is the only sequence kept; it has 45 bases, read in frame from the first base. V ends up 1 base short and J 4 bases short, with an unmatched junction base count of 5. General study outcomes and caveats: The secondary T-cell response was found to be weaker but faster than the primary response, with a peak reached on day 5 rather than on day 15. After the booster, most of the clones that had expanded following primary vaccination were detected again (just under 97% of CD4 and around 88% of CD8), which suggests that memory was broadly maintained. A small fraction of clonotypes showed up in both the CD4 and CD8 compartments, probably as a result of convergent recombination. Because the study included only a couple of donors, the extent to which the findings can be generalized is limited. Computational filtering was required because FACS-sorted repertoires could contain abundant contaminating clonotypes from the bulk population.

This sample comprised CD4+ T cells sorted from PBMCs, obtained 45 days after the yellow fever booster vaccination. The sequence was collected from a man aged 25 to 40 who received the YFV17D yellow fever vaccine. Rearrangement joined TRBV7-6 to TRBJ2-7; the central 9 bases match TRBD1. The nucleotide sequence reads as follows: TGTGCCAGCAGCTTAGAGGACAGGGGTTGGTACGAGCAGTACTTC. This gives the protein CASSLEDRGWYEQYF.